This T cell receptor (beta chain) was documented in a study of spatial heterogeneity in lung cancer. In germline, CDR1 is SGHTA, CDR2 FQGNSA. This CDR3 has 16 amino acids. The trim removed 5 bases at V and 5 bases at J, leaving 11 bases unmatched. This clonotype is termed large. This sample's time point: sample taken at primary tumor resection. Unsorted whole RNA of tumor, nontumor lung or frozen PBMC was sequenced. A single record per CDR3 protein comes from TCRdb applying MiXCR to the 5' RACE reads. The sample lists about 2,600 distinct CDR3 sequences; approximately 4.5% were seen once. The chain uses TRBV7-2 and TRBJ1-4; 7 positions match TRBD1. The sequence was collected from a female donor with early-stage non-small cell lung cancer. This sample comprised normal lung tissue next to the tumor, obtained at surgery. CDR3 region: CASSPPSTGLNEKLFF. The DNA of the CDR3 is TGTGCCAGCAGCCCCCCTTCGACAGGGCTAAATGAAAAACTGTTTTTT.